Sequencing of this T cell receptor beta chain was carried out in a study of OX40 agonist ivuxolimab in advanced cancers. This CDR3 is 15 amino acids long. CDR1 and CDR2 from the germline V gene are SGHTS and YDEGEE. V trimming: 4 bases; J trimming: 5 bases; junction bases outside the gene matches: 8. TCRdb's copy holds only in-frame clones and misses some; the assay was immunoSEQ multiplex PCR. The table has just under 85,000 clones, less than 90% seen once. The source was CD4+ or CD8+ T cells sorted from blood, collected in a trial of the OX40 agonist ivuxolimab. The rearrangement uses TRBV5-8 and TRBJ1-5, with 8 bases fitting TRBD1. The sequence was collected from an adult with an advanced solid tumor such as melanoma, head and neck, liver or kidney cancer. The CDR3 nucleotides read TGTGCCAGCAGCCCCCGGACAGGGCGGCATCAGCCCCAGCATTTT. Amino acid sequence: CASSPRTGRHQPQHF.